This T cell receptor (beta chain) was sequenced in a study of blood T cell repertoires in COVID-19. Study at large: Donors in the United States, Italy and Spain gave samples during acute or convalescent COVID-19. From T cells, B-cell-depleted T cells, or PBMCs came the material, which was cDNA or gDNA.

The CDR3 sequence is 17 residues long. V dropped 1 base and J dropped 4 bases, with 18 bases sitting between them. Germline CDR1 and CDR2: KGHSH and LQKENI. Individuals drawn from 20 to 30 US areas were about 18 to 95 years old. TCRdb keeps only in-frame clones here, not all; method: immunoSEQ multiplex PCR. The sample shows over 300,000 clones, roughly 90% of them seen only once. Material: PBMCs or T cells enriched from blood (not recorded which). The source of this sequence is a woman aged 25 to 45 with acute COVID-19. The genes are TRBV18 and TRBJ2-3, with D tentatively TRBD2 (7 bases). DNA of the CDR3: TGTGCCAGCTCACCACGGTTGGCAGGGGAGGGCGCAGATACGCAGTATTTT. Protein: CASSPRLAGEGADTQYF.